The present entry profiles one TCR beta chain with its context. The antigen remains undetermined. The sample is drawn from a study of T cell responses to AZD1222 COVID-19 vaccine. General study points: Donors were chiefly white British, with a greater number of females, and clonal diversity was perhaps underestimated.

Profiled with immunoSEQ multiplex PCR; TCRdb holds only in-frame clones, not every one. The repertoire holds over 85,000 clones, just over 90% seen once, with roughly an eighth in the top ten. CDR1 and CDR2 (germline): LGHNA, YSLEER. There are 15 residues in the CDR3. The V end was cut by 1 base, the J end by 2 bases, with 9 bases between. This clonotype originated in an adult in good health. The input for sequencing was peripheral blood, taken on day 0 of AZD1222 vaccination. The genes are TRBV4-3 and TRBJ2-1, with D hard to call. This CDR3 reads CASSQVLGPYNEQFF. In DNA form, the CDR3 reads TGCGCCAGCAGCCAAGTTCTTGGGCCCTACAATGAGCAGTTCTTC.